This TCR beta chain appears in the sequencing data of a study of T-cell memory formation after mild COVID-19. Turning to the study itself: TCR clusters largely stayed donor specific. Study results and limitations: The pre-infection memory compartment contained some responding clones, suggesting cross-reactive memory joined. Day 15 to 85 contractors were CD4/CD8 balanced; later expanders leaned CD4+.

This CDR3 spans 17 amino acids. Germline CDR1 and CDR2: SGHTA and FQGTGA. Trimming pared 6 bases from V and 3 bases from J, leaving 22 bases between. Constant-segment primers served in 5'RACE that generated TCR alpha and TCR beta cDNA libraries bearing sample barcodes and UMIs. Each CDR3 protein is one row after TCRdb ran MiXCR on the 5' RACE reads. The sample lists about 400,000 distinct CDR3 sequences, about 24% seen once, with around 9% in the top ten. Only a few counts were recorded for this clonotype. Its antigen is unknown. The gene calls are TRBV7-3 and TRBJ2-3, with a possible D match to TRBD2 (6 bases). This TCR came from an adult woman who had mild COVID-19 (a few samples of this study predate the infection). Cell type and time point are not known. The sample comprised PBMCs or a T cell subset sorted from them (not recorded which). This CDR3 reads CASSPTAGLKGTDTQYF. The CDR3 nucleotides are TGTGCCAGCAGTCCTACGGCGGGGTTGAAGGGAACAGATACGCAGTATTTT.